This T cell receptor beta chain was identified during a study of cytomegalovirus exposure and HLA in healthy donors. The study's findings and limits: Later analysis showed most CMV-associated TCR beta chains appearing HLA-restricted. Later analysis associated a missense DCLRE1C variant with TCR beta V- and J-gene trimming. For cytomegalovirus status, the classifier reportedly gave diagnoses with high specificity and sensitivity.

This PCR relied on a set of 60 Vbeta primers and 13 Jbeta primers. Sequencing used immunoSEQ multiplex PCR; TCRdb keeps in-frame clones, though not all of them. The sample totals over 80,000 clones. Trimming took off 4 bases at V and 10 bases at J, with 11 bases between the two ends. CDR3 size: 13 residues. Germline CDR1 and CDR2: SGHTA and FQGTGA. To note about this clone: The antigen is not known.

This TCR was recovered from a girl between 10 and 17 years old in good health and CMV-seropositive. Specimen: PBMCs. This chain connects TRBV7-3 to TRBJ1-6; D is uncertain. The CDR3 bases are TGTGCCAGCAGCTCCATTCTCGGGTCACCCCTCCACTTT. It yields the protein CASSSILGSPLHF. Together with reference TRBV7-3 and TRBJ1-6, the CDR3 gives the full variable domain: GAGVSQTPSNKVTEKGKYVELRCDPISGHTALYWYRQSLGQGPEFLIYFQGTGAADDSGLPNDRFFAVRPEGSVSTLKIQRTERGDSAVYLCASSSILGSPLHFGNGTRLTVT.